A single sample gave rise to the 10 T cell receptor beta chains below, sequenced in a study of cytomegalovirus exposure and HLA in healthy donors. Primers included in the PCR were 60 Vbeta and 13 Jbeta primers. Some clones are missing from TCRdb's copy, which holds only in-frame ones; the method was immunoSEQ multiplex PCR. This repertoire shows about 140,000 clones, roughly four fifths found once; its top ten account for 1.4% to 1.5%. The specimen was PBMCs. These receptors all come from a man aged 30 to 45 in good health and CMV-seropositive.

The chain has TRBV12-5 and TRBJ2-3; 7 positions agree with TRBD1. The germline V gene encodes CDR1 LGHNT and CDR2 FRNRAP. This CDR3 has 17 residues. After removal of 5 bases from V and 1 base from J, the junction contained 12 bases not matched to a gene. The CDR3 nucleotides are TGTGCTAGTGGTCAAGGACAGGACTCTGCTGGCACAGATACGCAGTATTTT. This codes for CASGQGQDSAGTDTQYF.

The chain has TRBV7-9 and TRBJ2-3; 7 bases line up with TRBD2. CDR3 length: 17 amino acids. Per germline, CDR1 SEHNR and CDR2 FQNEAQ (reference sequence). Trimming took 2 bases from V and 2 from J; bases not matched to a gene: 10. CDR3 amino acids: CASSLPWGGPDTDTQYF. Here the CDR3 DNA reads TGTGCCAGCAGCTTACCCTGGGGAGGGCCTGACACAGATACGCAGTATTTT.

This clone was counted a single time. DNA of the CDR3: TGTGCCAGCAGTTTCTTGTCCAGGGGCCGCCGCAATGAGCAGTTCTTC. Encoded protein: CASSFLSRGRRNEQFF. J is TRBJ2-1 and V is TRBV28, with D possibly TRBD1 on 6 matching bases. Germline-derived CDR1 and CDR2 are MDHEN and SYDVKM. The CDR3 is 16 amino acids. V lost 3 bases and J 6 bases, leaving 18 bases between the germline ends.

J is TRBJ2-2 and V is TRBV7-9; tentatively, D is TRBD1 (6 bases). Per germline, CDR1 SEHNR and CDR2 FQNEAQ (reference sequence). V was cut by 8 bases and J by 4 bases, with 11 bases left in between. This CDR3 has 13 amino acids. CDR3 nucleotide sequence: TGTGCCAGCGGCCGGGACACCACCGGGGAGCTGTTTTTT. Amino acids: CASGRDTTGELFF.

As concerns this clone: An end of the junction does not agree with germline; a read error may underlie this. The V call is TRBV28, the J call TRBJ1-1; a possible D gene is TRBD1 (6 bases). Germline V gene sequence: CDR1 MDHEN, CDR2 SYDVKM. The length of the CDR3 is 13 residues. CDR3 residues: CASILSGGLKALF. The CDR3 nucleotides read TGTGCCAGCATCCTGAGCGGGGGCCTAAAGGCCCTCTTT.

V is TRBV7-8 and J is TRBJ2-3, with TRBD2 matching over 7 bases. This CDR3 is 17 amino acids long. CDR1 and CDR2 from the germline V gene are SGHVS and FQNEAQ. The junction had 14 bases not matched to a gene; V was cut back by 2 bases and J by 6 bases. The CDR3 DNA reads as TGTGCCAGCAGCTTAATCCGGAGCGGACTAGTAGGGGATACGCAGTATTTT. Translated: CASSLIRSGLVGDTQYF.

The CDR3 nucleotides are TGTGCCAGCAGTGACCTTATGACAGGAACCATCTATGGCTACACCTTC. Translated, it gives CASSDLMTGTIYGYTF. This chain connects TRBV2 to TRBJ1-2; weak D call: TRBD1 (6 bases). V dropped 3 bases and J dropped 4 bases, with 18 bases sitting between them. Germline lookup yields CDR1 SNHLY and CDR2 FYNNEI. This CDR3 region has 16 residues.

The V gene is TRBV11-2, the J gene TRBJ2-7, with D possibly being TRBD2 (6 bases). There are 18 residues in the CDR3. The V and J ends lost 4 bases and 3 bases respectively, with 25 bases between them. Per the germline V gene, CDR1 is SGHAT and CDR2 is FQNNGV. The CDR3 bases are TGTGCCAGCAGCTCTCCTAGCGTCGCAGCTTCAAGATTCTACGAGCAGTACTTC. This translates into CASSSPSVAASRFYEQYF.

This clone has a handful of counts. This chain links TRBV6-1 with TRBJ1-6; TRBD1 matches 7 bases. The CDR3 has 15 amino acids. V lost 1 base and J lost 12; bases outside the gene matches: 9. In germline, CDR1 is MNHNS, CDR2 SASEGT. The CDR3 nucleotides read TGTGCCAGCAGTGAAGGCCCCGGGACAGTTGGACCCCTCCACTTT. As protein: CASSEGPGTVGPLHF.

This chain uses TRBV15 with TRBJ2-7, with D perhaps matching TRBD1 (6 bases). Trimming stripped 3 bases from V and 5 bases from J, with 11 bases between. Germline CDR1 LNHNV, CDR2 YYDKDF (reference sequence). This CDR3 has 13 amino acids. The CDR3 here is CATSRDPGDEQYF. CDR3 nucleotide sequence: TGTGCCACCAGCAGGGACCCAGGGGACGAGCAGTACTTC.